Listed below are T cell receptor beta chains from one sample, sequenced in a study of T-cell memory formation after mild COVID-19. Each CDR3 protein is one row after TCRdb ran MiXCR on the 5' RACE reads. The sample consists of about 200,000 distinct CDR3 sequences, 9.5% of them appearing once. What was sequenced was PBMCs or a T cell subset sorted from them (not recorded which). All receptors derive from a man younger than 35 who had mild COVID-19 (a few samples of this study predate the infection). Cell type and time point are not known. CDR3s include the opening cysteine and the closing phenylalanine or tryptophan. D genes are given only for firm matches. A clone size is listed for some rows: how often the clone was seen (once, few, many), or a class if it is expanded.

D	V	J	size	DNA	CDR3
-	TRBV7-3	TRBJ2-1	-	TGTGCCAGCAGCTTCTCGTGGGCCAATGAGCAGTTCTTC	CASSFSWANEQFF
TRBD2	TRBV2	TRBJ2-5	few	TGTGCCAGCACCAGACTAGCGGCCCCCCAAGAGACCCAGTACTTC	CASTRLAAPQETQYF
TRBD2	TRBV11-2	TRBJ2-3	few	TGTGCCAGCAGCTTAGGGGCAACTAGCGGGGGAGTCGGGACGCAGTATTTT	CASSLGATSGGVGTQYF
TRBD2	TRBV6-5	TRBJ2-7	many	TGTGCCAGCAGGTCCCCCGGGGGGAGCTCCTACGAGCAGTACTTC	CASRSPGGSSYEQYF
TRBD2	TRBV12-3/TRBV12-4	TRBJ2-3	-	TGTGCCGGCTGCGGGGGGCCCACAGATACGCAGTATTTT	CAGCGGPTDTQYF
TRBD2	TRBV9	TRBJ2-3	-	TGTGCCAGCAGCTTCCGGACTAGCGGGGGTTCAGATACGCAGTATTTT	CASSFRTSGGSDTQYF
-	TRBV29-1	TRBJ2-3	many	TGCAGCGTTGGACAGTGGGGCTCAGATACGCAGTATTTT	CSVGQWGSDTQYF
TRBD1	TRBV7-8	TRBJ2-5	few	TGTGCCAGCAGCTCCAGCAGGGGGTATGAAGAGACCCAGTACTTC	CASSSSRGYEETQYF
TRBD2	TRBV2	TRBJ2-1	-	TGTGCCAGCAGGACTAGCGGGGGGGTTGGTGAGCAGTTCTTC	CASRTSGGVGEQFF
TRBD1	TRBV4-3	TRBJ2-7	-	TGCGCCAGCAGCCAAGATTATTCTCTTCGGACAGGCTACGAGCAGTACTTC	CASSQDYSLRTGYEQYF
TRBD1	TRBV4-3	TRBJ2-1	few	TGCGCCAGCAGCCAGACGACAGGGGTAACTGATGAGCAGTTCTTC	CASSQTTGVTDEQFF
-	TRBV7-9	TRBJ1-1	few	TGTGCCAGCAGCTTCCAGGGGTCGGGCACTGAAGCTTTCTTT	CASSFQGSGTEAFF
TRBD1	TRBV6-5	TRBJ2-3	few	TGTGCCAGCAGTTACAGGGGGCGCGGCACAGATACGCAGTATTTT	CASSYRGRGTDTQYF
-	TRBV5-1	TRBJ1-6	-	TGCGCCAGCAGCCTTGGGACTGTCTATAATTCACCCCTCCACTTT	CASSLGTVYNSPLHF
-	TRBV5-6	TRBJ1-3	-	TGTGCCAGCAGCTCCCTGATGGGAGGTGGCCCCTCTGGAAACACCATATATTTT	CASSSLMGGGPSGNTIYF
-	TRBV24-1	TRBJ2-3	few	TGTGCCACCAGTGACCGCGGGACAGACACCCAGGGAGCGGATACGCAGTATTTT	CATSDRGTDTQGADTQYF
-	TRBV5-6	TRBJ2-6	few	TGTGCCAGCAGCTTGTGGGACGGAAACTCTGGGGCCAACGTCCTGACTTTC	CASSLWDGNSGANVLTF
-	TRBV7-9	TRBJ2-3	-	TGTGCCAGCAGCCATACAGGACTCCGTTCGAATACGCAGTATTTT	CASSHTGLRSNTQYF
-	TRBV11-2	TRBJ1-6	few	TGTGCCAGCAGCCCCTCGGCCGGGAGGTATTCACCCCTCCACTTT	CASSPSAGRYSPLHF
TRBD2	TRBV7-2	TRBJ2-7	few	TGTGCCAGCAGCTTGGCCCCCACGGGGGGGTACGAGCAGTACTTC	CASSLAPTGGYEQYF
-	TRBV10-3	TRBJ2-1	-	TGTGCCACGGGGGAACAGGGAGGCGAGCAGTTCTTC	CATGEQGGEQFF